One and the same sample provided the 16 T cell receptor beta chains below, sequenced in a study of T cell changes during pregnancy in multiple sclerosis. Sequencing used immunoSEQ multiplex PCR; TCRdb keeps in-frame clones, though not all of them. The repertoire holds over 80,000 clones, with approximately 90% as singletons. Material: peripheral blood, obtained in the second trimester of pregnancy. These receptor sequences come from a female donor in good health, enrolled as a control in a pregnancy study.

The chain is built from TRBV7-8 and TRBJ1-5, with TRBD1 as a possible D gene (6 bases). The CDR3 spans 14 residues. Germline V CDR1 and CDR2: SGHVS, FQNEAQ. Deletions cut 1 base from V and 9 bases from J, with 13 bases between. The CDR3 region is CASSLGQGRSPQHF. The CDR3 DNA is TGTGCCAGCAGCTTAGGTCAGGGGCGTTCGCCCCAGCATTTT.

The chain carries TRBV9 and TRBJ2-3; 7 bases are shared with TRBD2. Germline V gives CDR1 SGDLS, CDR2 YYNGEE. J lost 1 base, V lost 0 bases, and 2 bases had no gene match. This CDR3 has 15 amino acids. The CDR3 DNA is TGTGCCAGCAGCGTAGACACTAGCGGCACAGATACGCAGTATTTT. Translating gives CASSVDTSGTDTQYF.

This clone has only one observation. The chain recombines TRBV2 with TRBJ2-3; TRBD2 might be the D (6 bases). This CDR3 contains 15 residues. The V gene's germline CDR1 is SNHLY and CDR2 FYNNEI. The ends were cut back, 0 bases at V and 2 bases at J, with 9 bases in the middle. Written as DNA, the CDR3 is TGTGCCAGCAGTGAAGCGGGGGGTGACACAGATACGCAGTATTTT. Residues: CASSEAGGDTDTQYF.

This clone was detected a few times. J is TRBJ2-5 and V is TRBV18, with 7 bases fitting TRBD1. The trim removed 0 bases at V and 7 bases at J, leaving 8 bases unmatched. The length of the CDR3 is 15 residues. The germline CDR1 and CDR2 sequences are KGHSH and LQKENI. This chain's CDR3 is CASSPPRGGEGTQYF. DNA for the CDR3: TGTGCCAGCTCACCACCGCGAGGGGGCGAGGGGACCCAGTACTTC.

The chain employs TRBV9 and TRBJ2-3; 11 bases map to TRBD2. Germline V gene data show CDR1 as SGDLS and CDR2 as YYNGEE. The CDR3 length is 17 residues. V dropped 4 bases and J dropped 2; count of bases not matched to a gene: 9. CDR3 sequence reads: CASSSRIAGGSTDTQYF. CDR3 DNA: TGTGCCAGCAGCTCTCGAATAGCGGGGGGGTCCACAGATACGCAGTATTTT.

The V and J genes are TRBV14 and TRBJ2-7, with D maybe TRBD1 (5 bases). Germline CDR1 is SGHDN and CDR2 is FVKESK. This CDR3 is built from 14 residues. Trimming took 0 bases from V and 8 from J, leaving 14 bases between them. CDR3 protein: CASSQDFGAAKQYF. The CDR3 DNA is TGTGCCAGCAGCCAAGATTTTGGGGCGGCGAAGCAGTACTTC.

This clone was found once. The chain is built from TRBV5-4 and TRBJ2-7; 11 bases align to TRBD1. J was trimmed by 2 bases and V by 4 bases; bases with no gene match: 2. Per the germline V gene, CDR1 is SGHNT and CDR2 is YYREEE (reference sequence). CDR3 length equals 14 residues. CDR3 amino acids: CASSGDRGTYEQYF. CDR3 DNA: TGTGCCAGCAGCGGGGACAGGGGGACCTACGAGCAGTACTTC.

The rearrangement links TRBV10-3 to TRBJ1-3, with a possible D match to TRBD1 (6 bases). With 3 bases removed from V and 0 bases from J, the gap between germline ends came to 18 bases. CDR3 size: 18 residues. Germline CDR1 is ENHRY and CDR2 is SYGVKD. The CDR3 nucleotides are TGTGCCATCAGTGATCCACCTACGCGACAGGACTCTGGAAACACCATATATTTT. Translated: CAISDPPTRQDSGNTIYF.

This clone was seen once. V gene TRBV28 combines with J gene TRBJ2-5, with TRBD2 matching over 9 bases. CDR1 and CDR2 (germline): MDHEN, SYDVKM. This CDR3 is 16 amino acids long. The trim removed 5 bases at V and 0 bases at J, leaving 7 bases unmatched. The CDR3 region has the DNA TGTGCCAGCAGTCCTGCGACTAGCGGAGACCAAGAGACCCAGTACTTC. Translation: CASSPATSGDQETQYF.

CDR3 residues: CASSLGQGDYGYTF. CDR3 DNA: TGTGCCAGCAGCCTAGGACAGGGTGACTATGGCTACACCTTC. The chain has TRBV7-2 and TRBJ1-2, with TRBD1 matching over 8 bases. Germline assignment: CDR1 SGHTA and CDR2 FQGNSA. V lost 5 bases to trimming and J lost 3 bases; unmatched junction nucleotides: 5. The CDR3 covers 14 residues.

This sequence joins TRBV7-2 and TRBJ2-5; TRBD2 agrees at 13 bases. Germline V gene lookup returns CDR1 SGHTA and CDR2 FQGNSA. V lost 4 bases to trimming and J lost 5 bases; unmatched junction nucleotides: 10. CDR3 length equals 17 residues. Here the CDR3 DNA reads TGTGCCAGCAGCTCGACTAGCGGGAGGTTCAGGATGGAGACCCAGTACTTC. Translation gives CASSSTSGRFRMETQYF.

V and J are TRBV19 and TRBJ2-7; TRBD2 agrees at 11 bases. CDR1 LNHDA and CDR2 SQIVND come from the germline V gene (reference sequence). This CDR3 is built from 15 residues. The V segment lost 7 bases and the J segment 7 bases; nucleotides outside the gene matches: 12. Written as DNA, the CDR3 is TGTGCCAGTAAGCCCGAGACTAGCGGGAAATGGGAGCAGTACTTC. It encodes CASKPETSGKWEQYF.

The chain carries TRBV19 and TRBJ1-1; 7 nucleotides line up with TRBD1. This CDR3 contains 13 residues. Losses at the gene ends were 5 bases for V and 5 bases for J; bases not matched to a gene: 5. CDR1 and CDR2 (germline): LNHDA, SQIVND (reference sequence). CDR3 nucleotides: TGTGCCAGTAGTGCGACAGGGTTTACTGAAGCTTTCTTT. Its protein product is CASSATGFTEAFF.

The chain carries TRBV7-2 and TRBJ1-2, with D possibly being TRBD1 (6 bases). The ends were cut back, 5 bases at V and 7 bases at J, with 14 bases in the middle. CDR1 is SGHTA, CDR2 FQGNSA, per germline. This CDR3 is 13 amino acids long. The CDR3 loop reads CASSQDRPVGYTF. The CDR3 region has the DNA TGTGCCAGCAGCCAAGACAGGCCGGTTGGCTACACCTTC.

The CDR3 sequence is CASSSGTRRINYGYTF. In DNA, the CDR3 is TGCGCCAGCAGCTCCGGGACACGGAGGATTAACTATGGCTACACCTTC. The chain joins TRBV5-1 to TRBJ1-2; D may be TRBD1 (6 bases). The CDR3 extends over 16 amino acids. Trimming pared 3 bases from V and 1 base from J, leaving 16 bases between. The germline gives CDR1 SGHRS, CDR2 YFSETQ.

The chain recombines TRBV4-1 with TRBJ1-2; possible D gene TRBD1, 5 bases. The ends were cut back, 0 bases at V and 2 bases at J, with 10 bases in the middle. Germline lookup yields CDR1 MGHRA and CDR2 YSYEKL. The CDR3 has 15 residues. CDR3 sequence reads: CASSQETDKNYGYTF. The DNA of the CDR3 is TGCGCCAGCAGCCAAGAGACAGATAAAAACTATGGCTACACCTTC.